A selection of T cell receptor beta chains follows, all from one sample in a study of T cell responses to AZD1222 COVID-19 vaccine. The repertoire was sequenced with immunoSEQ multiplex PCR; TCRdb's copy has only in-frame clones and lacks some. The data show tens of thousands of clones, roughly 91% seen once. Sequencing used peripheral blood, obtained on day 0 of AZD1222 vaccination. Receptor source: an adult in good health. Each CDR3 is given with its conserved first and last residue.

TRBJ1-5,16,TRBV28,CASSPSGGSSNQPQHF
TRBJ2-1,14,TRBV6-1,CASSEAGRTVEQFF
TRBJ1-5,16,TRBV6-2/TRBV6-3,CASSYSQGGRGQPQHF
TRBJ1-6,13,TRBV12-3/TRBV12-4,CATSRQINSPLHF
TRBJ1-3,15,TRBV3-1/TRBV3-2,CASSQDSFSGNTIYF
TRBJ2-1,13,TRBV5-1,CASSLGHAWEQFF
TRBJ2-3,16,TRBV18,CASSPFVGGRTDTQYF
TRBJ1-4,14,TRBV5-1,CASSTDRTNEKLFF
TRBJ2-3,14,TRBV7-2,CASSLVTSTDTQYF
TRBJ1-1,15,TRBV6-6,CASSYSASDGAEAFF
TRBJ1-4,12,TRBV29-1,CSVGIEGEKLFF
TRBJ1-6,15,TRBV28,CASSFGGARNSPLHF
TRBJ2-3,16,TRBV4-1,CASSFRTGPREDTQYF
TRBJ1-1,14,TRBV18,CASSVEIGGTEAFF
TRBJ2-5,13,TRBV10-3,CAIRGTAEETQYF
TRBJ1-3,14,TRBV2,CASLRDSSGNTIYF
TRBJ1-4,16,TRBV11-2,CASSSPTRTSGGKLFF
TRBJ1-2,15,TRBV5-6,CASSLFGWGTYGYTF
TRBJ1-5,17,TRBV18,CASSPQGSGPGNQPQHF
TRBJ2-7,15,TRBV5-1,CASSASGGSLAEQYF
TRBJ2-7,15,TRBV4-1,CASSQVIQSSYEQYF
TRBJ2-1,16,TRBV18,CASSPTGTSGYNEQFF
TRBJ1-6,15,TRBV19,CASSIQGAYNSPLHF
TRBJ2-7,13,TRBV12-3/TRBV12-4,CASQRDRKYEQYF
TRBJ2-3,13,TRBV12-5,CASGLTGADTQYF
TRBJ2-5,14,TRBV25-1,CASSEWDRGSAQYF
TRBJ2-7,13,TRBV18,CASSAAQTYEQYF
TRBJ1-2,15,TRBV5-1,CASSSRQGGNYGYTF
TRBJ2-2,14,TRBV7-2,CASSRQGFSGELFF
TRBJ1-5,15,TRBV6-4,CASRVQGTGNQPQHF
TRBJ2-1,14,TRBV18,CASSPDSSYNEQFF
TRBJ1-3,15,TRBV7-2,CASSWGHRSGNTIYF
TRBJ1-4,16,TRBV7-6,CASSLAGAGANEKLFF
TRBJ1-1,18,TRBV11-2,CASSLDGARTGSRTEAFF
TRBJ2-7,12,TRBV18,CASSPGPNEQYF
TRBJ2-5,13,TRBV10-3,CAISESPGETQYF
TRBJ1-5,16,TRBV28,CASSLGGGGRGQPQHF
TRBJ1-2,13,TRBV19,CASSQQGRIGYTF
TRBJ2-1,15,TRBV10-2,CASSVWTGGENEQFF
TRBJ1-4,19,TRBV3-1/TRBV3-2,CASSQDSVVGVPANEKLFF
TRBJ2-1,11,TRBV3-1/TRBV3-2,CASSREDEQFF
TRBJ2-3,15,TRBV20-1,CSASRAGSSTDTQYF
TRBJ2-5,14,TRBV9,CASSYSGGQETQYF
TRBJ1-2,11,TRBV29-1,CSVGVYDGYTF
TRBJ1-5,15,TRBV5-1,CASSSGFGSNQPQHF
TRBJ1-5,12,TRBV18,CASSQTSQPQHF
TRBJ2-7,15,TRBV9,CASSVVGTGRNEQYF
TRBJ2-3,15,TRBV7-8,CASSPGTGLTDTQYF
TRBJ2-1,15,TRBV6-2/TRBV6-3,CASSRWGGGVNEQFF
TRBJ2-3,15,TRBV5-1,CASSPGQGAADTQYF
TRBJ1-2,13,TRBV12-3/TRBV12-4,CASSLISGGGYTF
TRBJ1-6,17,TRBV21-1,CASSRRQGLRDGSPLHF
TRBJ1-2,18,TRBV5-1,CASSATSTGIEANYGYTF
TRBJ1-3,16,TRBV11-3,CASSWRSRDTGNTIYF